The 20 T cell receptor beta chains presented below share a single source sample, sequenced in a study of cytotoxic CD8 clonotypes in ibrutinib-treated CLL. TCRdb's copy holds only in-frame clones and misses some; the assay was immunoSEQ multiplex PCR. The table lists about 160,000 clones, approximately 84% of them singletons. The material sequenced was PBMCs, taken after 24 months of ibrutinib treatment. The receptors come from a human donor with chronic lymphocytic leukemia.

This clone appeared a single time. The chain carries TRBV29-1 and TRBJ1-3; the D is unclear. The germline V and J ends were trimmed by 2 bases and 0 bases, with 5 bases remaining between them. The germline gives CDR1 SQVTM, CDR2 ANQGSEA. This CDR3 region has 13 residues. CDR3 bases: TGCAGCGTTGAATTTAGCTCTGGAAACACCATATATTTT. It yields the protein CSVEFSSGNTIYF.

The chain links TRBV6-5 to TRBJ1-3, with D possibly TRBD1 on 5 matching bases. Germline V lookup: CDR1 MNHEY, CDR2 SVGAGI. V gave up 2 bases and J gave up 0 bases, with 8 bases separating them. This CDR3 has 15 residues. CDR3 in amino acids: CASSYGGFSGNTIYF. DNA for the CDR3: TGTGCCAGCAGTTACGGGGGTTTCTCTGGAAACACCATATATTTT.

The rearrangement links TRBV7-9 to TRBJ2-3; D ambiguous. V lost 1 base, J lost 2 bases, and 4 bases lay in between. Germline CDR1 is SEHNR and CDR2 is FQNEAQ (reference sequence). This CDR3 spans 13 amino acids. The CDR3 protein is CASSLVVTDTQYF. The CDR3 region has the DNA TGTGCCAGCAGCTTAGTTGTCACAGATACGCAGTATTTT. Combining the CDR3 with reference TRBV7-9 and TRBJ2-3 gives the whole variable domain DTGVSQNPRHKITKRGQNVTFRCDPISEHNRLYWYRQTLGQGPEFLTYFQNEAQLEKSRLLSDRFSAERPKGSFSTLEIQRTEQGDSAMYLCASSLVVTDTQYFGPGTRLTVL.

CDR3 in DNA: TGTGCCAGCAGCCCCACGACAGGGGCCCCCTATGGCTACACCTTC. This encodes CASSPTTGAPYGYTF. The chain uses TRBV9 and TRBJ1-2, with 8 bases aligning to TRBD1. With 4 bases clipped from V and 4 bases from J, the junction kept 9 bases outside the gene matches. In germline, CDR1 is SGDLS, CDR2 YYNGEE. This CDR3 is built from 15 residues.

This chain joins TRBV6-5 and TRBJ1-6; no reliable D call. The CDR3 is 13 amino acids. V was cut by 7 bases and J by 5 bases, with 9 bases left in between. Germline-derived CDR1 and CDR2 are MNHEY and SVGAGI. The CDR3 DNA follows: TGTGCCAGCACTTCCGGACATAATTCACCCCTCCACTTT. Amino acid sequence: CASTSGHNSPLHF.

Only a few counts were recorded for this clone. The chain has TRBV5-1 and TRBJ2-1, with 9 nucleotides matching TRBD2. The CDR3 runs 15 residues. V lost 0 bases to trimming and J lost 9 bases; unmatched junction nucleotides: 7. Germline CDR1 reads SGHRS; CDR2 reads YFSETQ. The CDR3 sequence: CASSLASGGPAEQFF. As DNA, the CDR3 is TGCGCCAGCAGCTTGGCCAGCGGGGGGCCGGCTGAGCAGTTCTTC.

The chain combines TRBV6-6 with TRBJ1-4; tentatively, D is TRBD1 (6 bases). V was pared by 5 bases and J by 0 bases, with 10 bases between. The V gene's germline CDR1 is MNHNY and CDR2 SVGAGI (reference sequence). This CDR3 spans 15 amino acids. The DNA of the CDR3 is TGTGCCAGCAGTGGTGGACAGACAACTAATGAAAAACTGTTTTTT. This gives the protein CASSGGQTTNEKLFF.

This rearrangement joins TRBV10-3 to TRBJ2-1; D gene ambiguous. The germline CDR1 and CDR2 sequences are ENHRY and SYGVKD. Deletions cut 8 bases from V and 0 bases from J, with 14 bases between. The CDR3 sequence is 15 residues long. CDR3 in DNA: TGTGCCATCTCATCCCTCTCTAGCTCCTACAATGAGCAGTTCTTC. This translates into CAISSLSSSYNEQFF.

V and J are TRBV19 and TRBJ2-6; tentative D call: TRBD1 (6 bases). CDR3 length: 15 residues. Germline CDR1 LNHDA, CDR2 SQIVND (reference sequence). The V and J ends lost 6 bases and 4 bases respectively, with 13 bases between them. CDR3 loop: CASRDDRSGANVLTF. The CDR3 DNA follows: TGTGCCAGTAGAGACGACAGGTCCGGGGCCAACGTCCTGACTTTC.

The chain has TRBV19 and TRBJ1-5; 10 bases are shared with TRBD1. CDR1 is LNHDA and CDR2 is SQIVND in the germline V gene (reference sequence). V was clipped by 10 bases and J by 3 bases; unmatched bases: 9. The CDR3 spans 15 residues. The CDR3 spells CATADRGGTNQPQHF. In DNA, the CDR3 is TGTGCCACCGCGGACAGGGGGGGAACCAATCAGCCCCAGCATTTT.

The V and J genes are TRBV28 and TRBJ2-3; a weak D match, TRBD2 (6 bases). CDR3 length: 13 amino acids. Germline V CDR1 and CDR2: MDHEN, SYDVKM. Trimming removed 6 bases from V and 7 bases from J, with 14 bases in between. CDR3 sequence (DNA): TGTGCCAGCAGATCGGAGGGGCATTATACGCAGTATTTT. Translated: CASRSEGHYTQYF.

This chain links TRBV6-6 with TRBJ1-5; the D is unclear. Looked up from germline, CDR1 is MNHNY and CDR2 is SVGAGI (reference sequence). There are 13 residues in the CDR3. With 9 bases removed from V and 6 bases from J, the gap between germline ends came to 15 bases. CDR3 in amino acids: CASGRQDVQPQHF. DNA of the CDR3: TGTGCCAGTGGTCGCCAGGACGTTCAGCCCCAGCATTTT.

V usage is TRBV19 and J usage is TRBJ2-3; 9 bases agree with TRBD1. The length of the CDR3 is 15 residues. Germline CDR1 and CDR2: LNHDA and SQIVND (reference sequence). J was trimmed by 0 bases and V by 6 bases; bases with no gene match: 4. The DNA of the CDR3 is TGTGCCAGTAGAAACAGGGGGCCTAGCACAGATACGCAGTATTTT. Protein product: CASRNRGPSTDTQYF.

The chain is built from TRBV7-9 and TRBJ1-1; 10 bases agree with TRBD1. The V gene end was trimmed by 1 base and the J gene end by 5 bases; junction bases not matched to a gene: 4. The CDR3 totals 15 residues. CDR1 and CDR2 (germline): SEHNR, FQNEAQ (reference sequence). This CDR3 reads CASSLETGGQTEAFF. The CDR3 DNA reads TGTGCCAGCAGCTTAGAGACAGGGGGCCAGACTGAAGCTTTCTTT.

DNA for the CDR3: TGTGCCAGCAGCTTAGTCCCTGCGGCCCGCTCCTACAATGAGCAGTTCTTC. Its protein is CASSLVPAARSYNEQFF. This chain uses TRBV7-6 with TRBJ2-1; D remains ambiguous. CDR3 size: 17 residues. V lost 1 base to trimming and J lost 0 bases, with 13 bases between them. CDR1 is SGHVS and CDR2 is FNYEAQ in the germline V gene.

The chain recombines TRBV18 with TRBJ2-7; 11 positions agree with TRBD2. Germline V gene lookup returns CDR1 KGHSH and CDR2 LQKENI. Trimming took 4 bases from V and 5 from J; bases not matched to a gene: 4. CDR3 length: 14 amino acids. CDR3 residues: CASSLAGGHNEQYF. Here the CDR3 DNA reads TGTGCCAGCTCACTAGCGGGAGGGCATAACGAGCAGTACTTC.

This chain uses TRBV28 with TRBJ1-1, with a weak D call TRBD1 (5 bases). The CDR3 is made up of 15 amino acids. Trimming stripped 3 bases from V and 1 base from J, with 12 bases between. Germline V gene data show CDR1 as MDHEN and CDR2 as SYDVKM. CDR3: CASSFPDRPNTEAFF. The CDR3 DNA reads TGTGCCAGCAGTTTCCCAGACAGACCGAACACTGAAGCTTTCTTT. Based on the CDR3 plus reference TRBV28 and TRBJ1-1, the full variable domain is DVKVTQSSRYLVKRTGEKVFLECVQDMDHENMFWYRQDPGLGLRLIYFSYDVKMKEKGDIPEGYSVSREKKERFSLILESASTNQTSMYLCASSFPDRPNTEAFFGQGTRLTVV.

There are a few counts of this clone. V is TRBV5-1 and J is TRBJ2-3; TRBD2 agrees at 9 bases. The CDR3 runs to 17 residues. V trimming: 3 bases; J trimming: 4 bases; junction bases outside the gene matches: 12. Germline-derived CDR1 and CDR2 are SGHRS and YFSETQ. CDR3 in DNA: TGCGCCAGCAGCTCCGGCGGTAGCGGGAGTGGAGCAGATACGCAGTATTTT. Encoded protein: CASSSGGSGSGADTQYF. Full variable domain (missing parts from reference TRBV5-1 and TRBJ2-3): KAGVTQTPRYLIKTRGQQVTLSCSPISGHRSVSWYQQTPGQGLQFLFEYFSETQRNKGNFPGRFSGRQFSNSRSEMNVSTLELGDSALYLCASSSGGSGSGADTQYFGPGTRLTVL.

The chain employs TRBV11-2 and TRBJ2-2; TRBD1 matches at 7 bases. V shed 7 bases and J 6 bases; nucleotides not matched to a gene: 14. The germline V gene has CDR1 SGHAT and CDR2 FQNNGV. This CDR3 is 16 amino acids long. This chain's CDR3 is CASIHERGPPAGELFF. CDR3 nucleotide sequence: TGTGCCAGCATCCACGAGAGGGGGCCCCCCGCCGGGGAGCTGTTTTTT. The entire variable domain, with the rest obtained from reference TRBV11-2 and TRBJ2-2, is as follows: EAGVAQSPRYKIIEKRQSVAFWCNPISGHATLYWYQQILGQGPKLLIQFQNNGVVDDSQLPKDRFSAERLKGVDSTLKIQPAKLEDSAVYLCASIHERGPPAGELFFGEGSRLTVL.

This clone was recorded once. The chain uses TRBV7-9 and TRBJ1-4; D possibly corresponds to TRBD1 (5 bases). CDR3 length: 15 residues. Looked up from germline, CDR1 is SEHNR and CDR2 is FQNEAQ (reference sequence). The V end lost 3 bases, the J end lost 5 bases, and 13 bases lay between the germline ends. The CDR3 nucleotides read TGTGCCAGCAGCTTGAAGGAGGGACCGAATGAAAAACTGTTTTTT. Its translation: CASSLKEGPNEKLFF.